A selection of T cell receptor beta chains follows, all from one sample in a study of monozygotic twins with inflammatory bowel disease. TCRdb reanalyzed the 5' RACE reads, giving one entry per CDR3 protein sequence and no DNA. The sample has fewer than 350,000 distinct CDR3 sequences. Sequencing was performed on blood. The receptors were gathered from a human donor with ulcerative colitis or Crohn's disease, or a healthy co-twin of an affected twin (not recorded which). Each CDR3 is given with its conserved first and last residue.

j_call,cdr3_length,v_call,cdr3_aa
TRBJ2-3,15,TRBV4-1,CATSGALSGRDTQYF
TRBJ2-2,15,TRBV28,CATLDTGVWTGELFF
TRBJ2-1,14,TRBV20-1,CRMGGSTSYNEQFF
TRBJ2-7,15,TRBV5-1,CASSLGDRGLNEQYF
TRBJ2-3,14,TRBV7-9,CASSPRDRPDTQYF
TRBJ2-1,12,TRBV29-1,CSVLGQTNEQFF
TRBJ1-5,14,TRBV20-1,CSARGSEVSQPQHF
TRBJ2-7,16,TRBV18,CASSPPGGTSSYEQYF
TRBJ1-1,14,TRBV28,CASSSRGRITEAFF
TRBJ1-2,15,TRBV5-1,CASSLEASASYGYTF
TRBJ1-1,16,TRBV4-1,CASSQVWAGAVTEAFF
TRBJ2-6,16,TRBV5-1,CASRIQSGSGANVLTF
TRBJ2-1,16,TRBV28,CASSLPGTSLGNEQFF
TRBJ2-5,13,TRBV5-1,CASSLTGRETLYF
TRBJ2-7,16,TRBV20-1,CSARDPRTSGTYEQYF
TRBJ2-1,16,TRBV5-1,CASSLASSGRSDEQFF
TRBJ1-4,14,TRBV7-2,CASSSNRDIEKLFF
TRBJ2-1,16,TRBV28,CASSPRTSGRWDEQFF
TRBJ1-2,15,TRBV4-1,CASSQESGEIYGYTF
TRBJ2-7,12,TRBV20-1,CSASPTRYEQYF
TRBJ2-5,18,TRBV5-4,CASSLGGRGLAGQEPQYF
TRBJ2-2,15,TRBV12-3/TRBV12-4,CASSVGTGNTGELFF
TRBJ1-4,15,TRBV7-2,CASSLVGATNEKLFF
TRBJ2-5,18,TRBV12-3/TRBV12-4,CASSLGRSSGPNQETQYF
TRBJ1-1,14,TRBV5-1,CASSKGTPNTEAFF
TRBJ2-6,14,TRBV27,CASGLPSGANVLTF
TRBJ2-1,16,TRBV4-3,CASSQAPSGHYNEQFF
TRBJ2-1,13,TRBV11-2,CASSSRSSGEQFF
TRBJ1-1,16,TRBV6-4,CASSAGQGLANTEAFF
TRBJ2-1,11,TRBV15,CATSSNNEQFF
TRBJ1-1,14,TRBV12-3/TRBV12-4,CASSLGTRNTEAFF
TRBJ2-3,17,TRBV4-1,CASSQDRAGGARDTQYF
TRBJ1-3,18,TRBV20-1,CSARDWQDPALSGNTIYF
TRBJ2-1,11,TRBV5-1,CASSVTNEQFF
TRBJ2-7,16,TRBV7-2,CASSFKAGGSGHEQYF
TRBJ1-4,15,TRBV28,CASSPQGGIHEKLFF
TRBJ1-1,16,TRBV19,CASSRTGGMWNTEAFF
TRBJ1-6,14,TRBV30,CAWSVYQGNSPLHF
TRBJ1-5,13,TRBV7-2,CASSSISNQPQHF
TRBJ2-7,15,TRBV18,CASSPSAGTGYEQYF
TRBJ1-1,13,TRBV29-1,CSVARQLNTEAFF
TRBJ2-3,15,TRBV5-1,CASSLPVKSTDTQYF
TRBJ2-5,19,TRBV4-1,CASSQDPYLDRVTQETQYF
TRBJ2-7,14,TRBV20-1,CSARRTGDRYEQYF
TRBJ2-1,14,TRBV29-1,CSAASGNSYNEQFF
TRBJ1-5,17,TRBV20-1,CSARPGERPYSNQPQHF
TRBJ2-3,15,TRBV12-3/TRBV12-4,CASSLSGGQTDTQYF
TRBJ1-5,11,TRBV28,CASSFLQPQHF
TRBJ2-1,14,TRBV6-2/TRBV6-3,CASSTGTSGGAQFF
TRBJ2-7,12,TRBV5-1,CASSFGQGEQYF
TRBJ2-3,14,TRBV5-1,CASSLTSGTDTQYF
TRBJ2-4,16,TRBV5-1,CASSLDERGAKNIQYF